The clone carrying this T cell receptor (beta chain) appeared once. Its matching antigen is unknown. V lost 2 bases and J lost 12, with 14 bases in between. CDR1 and CDR2 (germline): SNHLY, FYNNEI. This CDR3 has 12 amino acids. Amplification used 60 Vbeta primers and 13 Jbeta primers. Produced via immunoSEQ multiplex PCR; TCRdb's table is partial and in-frame only. This sample has about 150,000 clones, with 64% found just once. This sample is part of a study of cytomegalovirus exposure and HLA in healthy donors. Overall study: In a previous analysis, about 100 million unique TCR beta sequences were found from some 180 million T cells.

Study-level results: Using a false discovery rate of 0.05, a later analysis showed that 15,000 to 20,000 TCR beta sequences were associated with HLA alleles.

Material for sequencing was PBMCs. The rearrangement uses TRBV2 and TRBJ2-7; possibly TRBD1 for D (6 bases). The clonotype comes from a woman aged 40-49 years in good health and CMV-seronegative. CDR3 protein: CASSEILGARYF. As DNA, the CDR3 is TGTGCCAGCAGTGAAATTTTGGGGGCGCGGTACTTC.